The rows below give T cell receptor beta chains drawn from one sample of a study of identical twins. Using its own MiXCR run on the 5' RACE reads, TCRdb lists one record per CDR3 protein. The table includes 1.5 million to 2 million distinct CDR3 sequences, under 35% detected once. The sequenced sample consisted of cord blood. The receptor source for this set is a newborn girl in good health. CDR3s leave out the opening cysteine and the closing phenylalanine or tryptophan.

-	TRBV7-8	ASSLATPNEQY
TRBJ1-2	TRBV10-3	AISDDSLRRGYT
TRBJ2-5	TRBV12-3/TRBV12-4	ASSPRGLAGLGEQY
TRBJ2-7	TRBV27	ASSYNSGASYEQY
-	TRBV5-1	ASTRTSGIYNEQY
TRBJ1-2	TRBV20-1	SARGTQTDTNYGYT
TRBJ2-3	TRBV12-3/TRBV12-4	ASRTQVSTDTQY
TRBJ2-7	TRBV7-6	ASSLEVGLSSYEQY
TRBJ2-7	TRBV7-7	AITKAGEFNEQY
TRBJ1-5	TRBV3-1	ASSQDGVPRGQGVKSSNQPQH
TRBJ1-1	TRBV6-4	ASSEWTTENTEAF
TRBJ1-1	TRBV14	ASSQVTGPTEAF
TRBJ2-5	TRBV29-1	SVTIASDSPGEQY
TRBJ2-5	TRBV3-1	ASSQDLAAITQY
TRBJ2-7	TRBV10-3	AISGGQGVYEQY
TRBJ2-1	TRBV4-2	ASSPRRVDEQF
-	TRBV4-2	ASSQPGLAGNYNEQY
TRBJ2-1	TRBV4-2	ASSQGGLARYNEQF
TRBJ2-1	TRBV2	ASSRRTSGGTTPYNEQF
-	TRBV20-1	SARAYAPGNIQY
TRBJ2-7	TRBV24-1	ATSDPRTGGKDEQY
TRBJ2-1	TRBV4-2	ASSQKRDSYNEQF
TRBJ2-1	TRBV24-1	ATSEGTGFCNGQF
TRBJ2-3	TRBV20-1	SARVVQASGGLDTQY
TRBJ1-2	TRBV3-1	ASSQVAQGYT